A selection of T cell receptor beta chains follows, all from one sample in a study of cytomegalovirus exposure and HLA in healthy donors. Sequencing used immunoSEQ multiplex PCR; TCRdb keeps in-frame clones, though not all of them. The profile shows around 170,000 clones, about 78% of them singletons. The sequenced sample was PBMCs. The source of these receptors is a man in his forties or fifties in good health and CMV-seronegative. CDR3s include the opening cysteine and the closing phenylalanine or tryptophan. The order of the fields is V gene, clone size, J gene, D gene, CDR3 DNA, CDR3 protein. The D gene is left open where the match is weak. Where a row states a size, it is once, few, many or the class of an expanded clone; other rows omit it.

TRBV11-1,NA,TRBJ2-7,NA,TGTGCCAGCAGATCTCACGCGGCCCTCAACTCCGAGCAGTACTTC,CASRSHAALNSEQYF
TRBV6-5,NA,TRBJ1-5,TRBD1,TGTGCCAGCAGAAGTGACAGGGGCAATCAGCCCCAGCATTTT,CASRSDRGNQPQHF
TRBV7-9,NA,TRBJ1-4,TRBD1,TGTGCCAGCAGCTTGAGACAGGGCGGCGAAAAACTGTTTTTT,CASSLRQGGEKLFF
TRBV30,NA,TRBJ2-5,TRBD1,TGTGCCTGGAGTGGAGGGGGCGAGGGGGAGACCCAGTACTTC,CAWSGGGEGETQYF
TRBV11-3,NA,TRBJ2-1,TRBD2,TGTGCCAGCAGCTTTGGGCAGCGGGAGGATGAGCAGTTCTTC,CASSFGQREDEQFF
TRBV18,NA,TRBJ1-1,TRBD1,TGTGCCAGCTCTCCAACTCAGGGGGTAGCTTTCTTT,CASSPTQGVAFF
TRBV19,NA,TRBJ2-1,NA,TGTGCCAGTAGTATAGATGTCAGTTCCCAATCCTACAATGAGCAGTTCTTC,CASSIDVSSQSYNEQFF
TRBV9,few,TRBJ1-1,NA,TGTGCCAGCAGCTCCGGGACACCGAACACTGAAGCTTTCTTT,CASSSGTPNTEAFF
TRBV10-3,NA,TRBJ2-3,NA,TGTGCCATCAGTGAAGATCTAGGGGGACCCAGAGGAGATACGCAGTATTTT,CAISEDLGGPRGDTQYF
TRBV7-8,NA,TRBJ2-7,TRBD1,TGTGCCAGCAGCTTAGCTGCCGGGACAGGGGGCGGCGAGCAGTACTTC,CASSLAAGTGGGEQYF
TRBV7-6,NA,TRBJ1-1,TRBD1,TGTGCCAGCAGCTTAGATGAGACAGGGGAGGGGACTGAAGCTTTCTTT,CASSLDETGEGTEAFF
TRBV19,NA,TRBJ1-1,NA,TGTGCCAGTAGTTGGTCAGGGCGTTACACTGAAGCTTTCTTT,CASSWSGRYTEAFF
TRBV7-9,NA,TRBJ1-2,TRBD1,TGTGCCAGCAGCTCACCCACACTTACAGGGGGCGTGAGCTACACCTTC,CASSSPTLTGGVSYTF
TRBV4-3,NA,TRBJ2-5,NA,TGCGCCAGCAGCCAAGGTCTGAGTGCCGGGGAGTCGGGAATTGAGACCCAGTACTTC,CASSQGLSAGESGIETQYF
TRBV19,NA,TRBJ2-5,TRBD2,TGTGCCAGTAGTGGAATTAGCGGGAGTACGGAGACCCAGTACTTC,CASSGISGSTETQYF
TRBV5-5,NA,TRBJ2-2,NA,TGTGCCAGCAACCCCAATGGGCAGGTCGCGAACACCGGGGAGCTGTTTTTT,CASNPNGQVANTGELFF
TRBV11-2,NA,TRBJ2-2,TRBD1,TGTGCCAGCAGCGTAAACAGGGGGCCCGACACCGGGGAGCTGTTTTTT,CASSVNRGPDTGELFF
TRBV7-2,few,TRBJ1-4,TRBD1,TGTGCCAGCAGCACCAGGGGGCTAGCAACTAATGAAAAACTGTTTTTT,CASSTRGLATNEKLFF